This T cell receptor (beta chain) was documented in a study of cytomegalovirus exposure and HLA in healthy donors. Study-level points and caveats: In a later analysis, at a false discovery rate of 0.05, roughly 17,000 TCR beta sequences were associated with HLA alleles.

60 Vbeta and 13 Jbeta primers were used in PCR. Clones were sequenced by immunoSEQ multiplex PCR, and TCRdb holds only the in-frame ones, with some missing. The repertoire includes about 59,000 clones, around 83% of them detected once, and approximately 1.5% sits in the top ten. Between the trimmed V and J ends, which lost 8 bases and 0 bases, there was a span of 12 bases. Germline V lookup: CDR1 LNHDA, CDR2 SQIVND (reference sequence). The CDR3 is made up of 14 amino acids. In the case of this clone: Its specificity is unknown.

This clonotype originated in a man in his forties in good health and CMV-seronegative. Sequenced material: PBMCs. The genes are TRBV19 and TRBJ2-3; possibly TRBD1 for D (5 bases). The CDR3 here is CASCGQASTDTQYF. CDR3 sequence (DNA): TGTGCCAGTTGTGGACAAGCTAGCACAGATACGCAGTATTTT.